What follows are 18 T cell receptor beta chains derived from one specimen sequenced in a study of cytomegalovirus exposure and HLA in healthy donors. This PCR relied on a set of 60 Vbeta primers and 13 Jbeta primers. The repertoire was sequenced with immunoSEQ multiplex PCR; TCRdb's copy has only in-frame clones and lacks some. This repertoire shows about 110,000 clones, about 78% found once; its top ten account for 8% to 8.5%. The sequencing input was PBMCs. All receptors derive from a woman aged 40 to 50 in good health and CMV-seropositive.

The V and J genes are TRBV5-4 and TRBJ1-1; D is unclear. Germline lookup yields CDR1 SGHNT and CDR2 YYREEE (reference sequence). With 3 bases removed from V and 0 bases from J, the gap between germline ends came to 6 bases. The CDR3 covers 13 residues. CDR3: CASSSDMNTEAFF. The CDR3 DNA sequence: TGTGCCAGCAGCTCTGACATGAACACTGAAGCTTTCTTT.

This chain joins TRBV4-1 and TRBJ1-4, with D unclear. The germline V and J ends were trimmed by 4 bases and 7 bases, with 7 bases remaining between them. The CDR3 is 12 residues long. Germline V gene lookup returns CDR1 MGHRA and CDR2 YSYEKL. The CDR3 spells CASSRVSEKLFF. The CDR3 region has the DNA TGCGCCAGCAGCCGCGTGTCTGAAAAACTGTTTTTT.

This chain connects TRBV7-2 to TRBJ1-4, with D uncertain. Germline assignment: CDR1 SGHTA and CDR2 FQGNSA. Trimming took off 5 bases at V and 11 bases at J, with 21 bases between the two ends. The CDR3 extends over 15 amino acids. The CDR3 nucleotides are TGTGCCAGCAGCAAAACACTGGGCCAATCAAACAAACTGTTTTTT. This encodes CASSKTLGQSNKLFF. Complete variable domain (other parts from reference TRBV7-2 and TRBJ1-4): GAGVSQSPSNKVTEKGKDVELRCDPISGHTALYWYRQSLGQGLEFLIYFQGNSAPDKSGLPSDRFSAERTGGSVSTLTIQRTQQEDSAVYLCASSKTLGQSNKLFFGSGTQLSVL.

This clone has a single count. CDR3 DNA sequence: TGTGCCAGCAGCTCACAACAGGGGGCTGGCACTGAAGCTTTCTTT. Translated: CASSSQQGAGTEAFF. The chain links TRBV7-2 to TRBJ1-1; 9 nucleotides line up with TRBD1. The CDR3 has 15 residues. V was clipped by 4 bases and J by 4 bases; unmatched bases: 7. Germline V gene lookup returns CDR1 SGHTA and CDR2 FQGNSA.

This clone was observed a few times. V gene TRBV2 combines with J gene TRBJ2-5; D might be TRBD2 (5 bases). CDR1 is SNHLY, CDR2 FYNNEI, per germline. Trimming removed 5 bases at V and 9 bases at J, with 19 bases between. This CDR3 comprises 14 residues. The CDR3 nucleotides read TGTGCCAGCAGTCTGGACTGGAAAGAGACGGCCCAGTACTTC. It encodes CASSLDWKETAQYF.

This clone has more than one count but fewer than ten. DNA for the CDR3: TGTGCCAGCAGCTGGATCAGGGGACCCGGGGAGCTGTTTTTT. Protein sequence: CASSWIRGPGELFF. The chain uses TRBV2 and TRBJ2-2, with D perhaps TRBD1 (6 bases). V was pared by 6 bases and J by 6 bases, with 14 bases between. The V gene's germline CDR1 is SNHLY and CDR2 FYNNEI. CDR3 length equals 14 residues.

The CDR3: CSAEDPYLGTEEYYGYTF. The DNA of the CDR3 is TGCAGCGCTGAGGACCCATACCTAGGGACAGAAGAGTACTATGGCTACACCTTC. The chain employs TRBV29-1 and TRBJ1-2; 7 bases agree with TRBD1. The CDR3 is 18 amino acids. Losses at the gene ends were 7 bases for V and 3 bases for J; bases not matched to a gene: 23. Germline V gives CDR1 SQVTM, CDR2 ANQGSEA. Full variable domain (rest looked up from reference TRBV29-1 and TRBJ1-2): SAVISQKPSRDICQRGTSLTIQCQVDSQVTMMFWYRQQPGQSLTLIATANQGSEATYESGFVIDKFPISRPNLTFSTLTVSNMSPEDSSIYLCSAEDPYLGTEEYYGYTFGSGTRLTVV.

The chain links TRBV5-1 to TRBJ2-1; 9 positions match TRBD2. This CDR3 is 15 amino acids long. The ends lost 1 base at V and 9 bases at J; junction bases unmatched: 8. Germline lookup yields CDR1 SGHRS and CDR2 YFSETQ. CDR3 DNA: TGCGCCAGCAGCTTGTGGTCTAGCGGGGAAGCTGAGCAGTTCTTC. Its protein is CASSLWSSGEAEQFF.

The table lists this clone with a few counts. This sequence joins TRBV6-5 and TRBJ2-3, with D possibly being TRBD1 (6 bases). Trimming removed 8 bases from V and 0 bases from J, with 12 bases in between. The CDR3 extends over 14 amino acids. Germline V CDR1 and CDR2: MNHEY, SVGAGI. This CDR3 is CASSPQGSTDTQYF. The CDR3 DNA sequence: TGTGCCAGCTCGCCTCAGGGGAGCACAGATACGCAGTATTTT.

The J gene is TRBJ1-1, the V gene TRBV15; 8 nucleotides match TRBD1. With V trimmed by 4 bases and J by 1 base, 2 bases remained unmatched. Germline V gives CDR1 LNHNV, CDR2 YYDKDF (reference sequence). The CDR3 runs 14 residues. The CDR3 coding sequence is TGTGCCACCAGCACCGGACAGGGGAACACTGAAGCTTTCTTT. Translation gives CATSTGQGNTEAFF.

This rearrangement joins TRBV6-5 to TRBJ1-1; no definite D call. Germline CDR1 is MNHEY and CDR2 is SVGAGI. Trimming removed 2 bases at V and 4 bases at J, with 14 bases between. This CDR3 contains 15 residues. The CDR3 DNA sequence: TGTGCCAGCAGTTACCTTTCGACAAAAGCCACTGAAGCTTTCTTT. It is translated as CASSYLSTKATEAFF.

The genes are TRBV18 and TRBJ2-7; weak D call: TRBD1 (6 bases). The V end lost 4 bases, the J end lost 6 bases, and 13 bases lay between the germline ends. The CDR3 consists of 13 residues. Germline CDR1 reads KGHSH; CDR2 reads LQKENI. CDR3 protein: CASSLHSGAEQYF. For the CDR3, the DNA is TGTGCCAGCTCACTCCACTCAGGGGCCGAGCAGTACTTC.

The chain carries TRBV5-6 and TRBJ1-2, with a tentative D call TRBD1 (6 bases). Germline loops: CDR1 SGHDT, CDR2 YYEEEE. With 2 bases removed from V and 8 bases from J, the gap between germline ends came to 16 bases. The CDR3 has 14 residues. CDR3 sequence (DNA): TGTGCCAGCAGCTTTCTGACAGGCCAACCCGGCTACACCTTC. Translated, it gives CASSFLTGQPGYTF.

The gene calls are TRBV7-6 and TRBJ2-2; a weak D match, TRBD2 (6 bases). From germline, CDR1 is SGHVS and CDR2 FNYEAQ. This CDR3 comprises 15 residues. V dropped 5 bases and J dropped 5 bases, with 15 bases sitting between them. CDR3 residues: CASSRAAGRTGELFF. The CDR3 coding sequence is TGTGCCAGCAGCCGCGCGGCGGGGAGGACCGGGGAGCTGTTTTTT. The complete variable domain, with remaining parts taken from reference TRBV7-6 and TRBJ2-2, reads GAGVSQSPRYKVTKRGQDVALRCDPISGHVSLYWYRQALGQGPEFLTYFNYEAQQDKSGLPNDRFSAERPEGSISTLTIQRTEQRDSAMYRCASSRAAGRTGELFFGEGSRLTVL.

This chain uses TRBV6-1 with TRBJ2-7, with 10 bases matching TRBD1. The CDR3 is 14 residues long. Germline trimming cut 5 bases from V and 2 bases from J; bases unmatched to any gene: 3. The germline CDR1 and CDR2 sequences are MNHNS and SASEGT. The CDR3 here is CASSRGTGAYEQYF. Here the CDR3 DNA reads TGTGCCAGCAGTCGGGGGACAGGGGCCTACGAGCAGTACTTC.

The chain uses TRBV27 and TRBJ1-5; 8 bases map to TRBD1. J gave up 4 bases and V 4 bases, and 3 bases lay outside the gene matches. The length of the CDR3 is 14 residues. Per the germline V gene, CDR1 is MNHEY and CDR2 is SMNVEV (reference sequence). The CDR3: CASSWTGSNQPQHF. DNA of the CDR3: TGTGCCAGCAGTTGGACAGGGAGTAATCAGCCCCAGCATTTT.

This chain connects TRBV5-4 to TRBJ2-1; D perhaps matches TRBD1 (6 bases). The CDR3 covers 17 residues. V was clipped by 3 bases and J by 4 bases, with 20 bases between them. Looked up from germline, CDR1 is SGHNT and CDR2 is YYREEE (reference sequence). The CDR3 is CASSSALGRGSYNEQFF. In DNA, the CDR3 is TGTGCCAGCAGCTCCGCCTTGGGCAGGGGTAGTTACAATGAGCAGTTCTTC.

The chain couples TRBV5-1 to TRBJ2-7; 8 bases map to TRBD1. V lost 1 base and J lost 4; bases outside the gene matches: 4. The CDR3 extends over 14 amino acids. The V gene's germline CDR1 is SGHRS and CDR2 YFSETQ. CDR3 sequence reads: CASSLRTGGYEQYF. In DNA form, the CDR3 reads TGCGCCAGCAGCTTGAGAACAGGGGGTTACGAGCAGTACTTC.